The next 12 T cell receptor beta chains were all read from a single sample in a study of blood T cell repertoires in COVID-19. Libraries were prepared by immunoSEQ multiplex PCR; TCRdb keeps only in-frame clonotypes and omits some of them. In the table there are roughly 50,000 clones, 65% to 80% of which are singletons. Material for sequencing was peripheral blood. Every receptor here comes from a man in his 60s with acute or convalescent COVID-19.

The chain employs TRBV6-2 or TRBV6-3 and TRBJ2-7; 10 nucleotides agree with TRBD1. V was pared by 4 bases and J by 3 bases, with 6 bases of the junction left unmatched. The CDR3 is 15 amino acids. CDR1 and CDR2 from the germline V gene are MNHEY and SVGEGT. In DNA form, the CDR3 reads TGTGCCAGCAGTTCCCGGGACAGGGGAAACTACGAGCAGTACTTC. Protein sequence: CASSSRDRGNYEQYF.

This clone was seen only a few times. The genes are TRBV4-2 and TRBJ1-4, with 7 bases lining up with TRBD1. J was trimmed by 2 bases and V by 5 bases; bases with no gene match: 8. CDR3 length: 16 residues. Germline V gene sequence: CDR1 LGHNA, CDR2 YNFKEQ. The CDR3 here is CASSFEGAATNEKLFF. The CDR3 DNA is TGTGCCAGCAGCTTCGAGGGGGCCGCGACTAATGAAAAACTGTTTTTT.

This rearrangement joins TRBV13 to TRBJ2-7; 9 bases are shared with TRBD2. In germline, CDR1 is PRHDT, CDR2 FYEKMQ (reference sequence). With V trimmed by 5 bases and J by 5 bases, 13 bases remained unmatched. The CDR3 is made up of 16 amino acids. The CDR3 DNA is TGTGCCAGCAGCCCTCCGACTAGCGGAGGGAGAAACGAGCAGTACTTC. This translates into CASSPPTSGGRNEQYF.

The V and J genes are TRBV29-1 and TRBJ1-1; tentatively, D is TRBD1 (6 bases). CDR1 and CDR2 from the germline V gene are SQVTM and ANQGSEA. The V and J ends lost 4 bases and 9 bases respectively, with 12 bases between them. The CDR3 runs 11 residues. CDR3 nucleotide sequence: TGCAGCGTTGGAAAGACAGGAAAAGCTTTCTTT. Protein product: CSVGKTGKAFF. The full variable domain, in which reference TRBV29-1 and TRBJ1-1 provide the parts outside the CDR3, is SAVISQKPSRDICQRGTSLTIQCQVDSQVTMMFWYRQQPGQSLTLIATANQGSEATYESGFVIDKFPISRPNLTFSTLTVSNMSPEDSSIYLCSVGKTGKAFFGQGTRLTVV.

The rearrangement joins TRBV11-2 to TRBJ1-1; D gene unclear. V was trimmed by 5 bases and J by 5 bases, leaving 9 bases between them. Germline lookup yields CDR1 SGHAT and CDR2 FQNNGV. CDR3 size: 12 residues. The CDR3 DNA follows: TGTGCCAGCAGCCGGCAGAGGACTGAAGCTTTCTTT. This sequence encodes CASSRQRTEAFF.

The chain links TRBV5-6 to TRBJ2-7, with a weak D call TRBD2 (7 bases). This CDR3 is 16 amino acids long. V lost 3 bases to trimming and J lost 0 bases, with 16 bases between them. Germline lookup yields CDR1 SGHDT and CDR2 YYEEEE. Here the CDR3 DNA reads TGTGCCAGCAGCTCGAATGCGGGGGCAAACTCCTACGAGCAGTACTTC. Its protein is CASSSNAGANSYEQYF.

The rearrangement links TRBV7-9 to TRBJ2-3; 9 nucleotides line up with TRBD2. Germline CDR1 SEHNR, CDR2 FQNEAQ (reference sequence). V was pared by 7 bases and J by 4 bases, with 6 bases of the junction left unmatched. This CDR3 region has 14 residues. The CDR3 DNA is TGTGCCAGCACCGCGGCGGGAGGGCCAGATACGCAGTATTTT. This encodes CASTAAGGPDTQYF.

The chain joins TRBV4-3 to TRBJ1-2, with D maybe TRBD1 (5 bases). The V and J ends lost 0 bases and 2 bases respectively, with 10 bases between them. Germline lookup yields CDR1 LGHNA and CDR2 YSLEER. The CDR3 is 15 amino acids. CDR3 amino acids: CASSQDLTENYGYTF. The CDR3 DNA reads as TGCGCCAGCAGCCAAGACTTGACAGAAAACTATGGCTACACCTTC.

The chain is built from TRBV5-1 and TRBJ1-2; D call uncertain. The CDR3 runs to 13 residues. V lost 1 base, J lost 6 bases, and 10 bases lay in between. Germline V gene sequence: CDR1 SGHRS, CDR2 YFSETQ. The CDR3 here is CASSLSEGNGYTF. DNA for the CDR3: TGCGCCAGCAGCTTGTCGGAGGGTAATGGCTACACCTTC.

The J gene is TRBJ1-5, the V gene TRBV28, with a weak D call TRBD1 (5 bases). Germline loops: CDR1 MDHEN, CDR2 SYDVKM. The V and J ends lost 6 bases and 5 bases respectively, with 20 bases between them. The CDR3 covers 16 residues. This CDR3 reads CASRGRGRGTDQPQHF. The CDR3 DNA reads TGTGCCAGCAGGGGGAGGGGACGGGGGACCGATCAGCCCCAGCATTTT. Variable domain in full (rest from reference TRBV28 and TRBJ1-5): DVKVTQSSRYLVKRTGEKVFLECVQDMDHENMFWYRQDPGLGLRLIYFSYDVKMKEKGDIPEGYSVSREKKERFSLILESASTNQTSMYLCASRGRGRGTDQPQHFGDGTRLSIL.

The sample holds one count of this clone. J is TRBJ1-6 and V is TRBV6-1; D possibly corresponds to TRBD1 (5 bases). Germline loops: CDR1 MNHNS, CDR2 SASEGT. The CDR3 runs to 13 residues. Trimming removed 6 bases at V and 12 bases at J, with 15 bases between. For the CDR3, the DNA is TGTGCCAGCAGACTTGACAGTGGTGGACCCCTCCACTTT. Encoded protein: CASRLDSGGPLHF.

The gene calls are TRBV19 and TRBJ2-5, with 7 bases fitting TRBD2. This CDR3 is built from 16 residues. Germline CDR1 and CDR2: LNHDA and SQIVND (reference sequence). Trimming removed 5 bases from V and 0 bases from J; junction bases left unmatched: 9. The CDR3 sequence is CASSLGTTKYQETQYF. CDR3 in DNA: TGTGCCAGTAGTCTCGGGACTACCAAGTACCAAGAGACCCAGTACTTC.